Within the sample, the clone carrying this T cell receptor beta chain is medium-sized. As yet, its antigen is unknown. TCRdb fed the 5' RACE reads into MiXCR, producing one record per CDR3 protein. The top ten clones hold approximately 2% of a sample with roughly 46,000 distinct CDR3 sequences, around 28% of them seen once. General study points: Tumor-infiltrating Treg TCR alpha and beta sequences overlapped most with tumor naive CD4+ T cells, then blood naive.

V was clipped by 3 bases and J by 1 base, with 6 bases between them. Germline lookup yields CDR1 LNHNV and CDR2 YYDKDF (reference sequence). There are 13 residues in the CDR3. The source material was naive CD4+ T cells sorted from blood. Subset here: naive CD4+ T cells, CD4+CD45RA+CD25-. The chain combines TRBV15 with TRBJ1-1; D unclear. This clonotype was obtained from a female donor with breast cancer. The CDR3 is CATSSKENTEAFF. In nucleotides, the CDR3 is TGTGCCACCAGCAGCAAAGAGAACACTGAAGCTTTCTTT.